Shown below are 2 T cell receptor beta chains from a single sample sequenced in a study of blood T cell repertoires in COVID-19. Data came from immunoSEQ multiplex PCR; TCRdb stores just in-frame clones and leaves some out. This sample has about 130,000 clones, with around nine tenths found just once. Sequences were obtained from peripheral blood. These receptors were obtained from a woman aged 70-85 years with COVID-19, enrolled during active disease.

The V and J genes are TRBV7-2 and TRBJ2-1; 8 nucleotides align to TRBD1. The J segment lost 3 bases and the V segment lost 8 bases, leaving 3 bases of the junction unmatched. Germline V gene lookup returns CDR1 SGHTA and CDR2 FQGNSA. This CDR3 has 13 amino acids. As DNA, the CDR3 is TGTGCCAGCGGGGGGACAGGCTACAATGAGCAGTTCTTC. This sequence encodes CASGGTGYNEQFF.

The chain joins TRBV19 to TRBJ2-3; possibly TRBD2 for D (5 bases). The CDR3 has 16 amino acids. Per the germline V gene, CDR1 is LNHDA and CDR2 is SQIVND (reference sequence). V lost 5 bases to trimming and J lost 0 bases, with 15 bases between them. The CDR3 nucleotides are TGTGCCAGTAGTCCCCTTAGCAGGAGGAGCACAGATACGCAGTATTTT. This codes for CASSPLSRRSTDTQYF.